These 10 T cell receptor beta chains came from one sample sequenced in a study of T cell responses to AZD1222 COVID-19 vaccine. Clones were read by immunoSEQ multiplex PCR, and TCRdb kept only the in-frame ones, dropping some. The sample includes roughly 180,000 clones, about nine tenths of them seen just once. Sequenced here: peripheral blood, sampled on day 0 of AZD1222 vaccination. The receptor set was obtained from an adult in good health.

The chain is built from TRBV19 and TRBJ1-5; 7 bases are a match to TRBD1. This CDR3 is built from 13 residues. Germline values: CDR1 LNHDA, CDR2 SQIVND (reference sequence). Germline trimming cut 6 bases from V and 6 bases from J; bases unmatched to any gene: 5. CDR3 DNA sequence: TGTGCCAGTAGCGGGACAGTGTCTCAGCCCCAGCATTTT. Amino acids: CASSGTVSQPQHF.

This chain joins TRBV7-9 and TRBJ1-1; 7 positions agree with TRBD1. V lost 3 bases and J lost 6; bases outside the gene matches: 4. Germline V gene data show CDR1 as SEHNR and CDR2 as FQNEAQ (reference sequence). The CDR3 runs to 13 residues. The CDR3 DNA reads TGTGCCAGCAGCTTCTCCAGGGGGGCTGAAGCTTTCTTT. Amino acid sequence: CASSFSRGAEAFF.

The chain uses TRBV19 and TRBJ1-2; TRBD1 aligns across 11 bases. CDR1 LNHDA and CDR2 SQIVND come from the germline V gene (reference sequence). The CDR3 covers 14 residues. J lost 4 bases, V lost 3 bases, and 1 base had no gene match. The CDR3 sequence: CASSIGTGGYGYTF. In DNA, the CDR3 is TGTGCCAGTAGTATTGGGACAGGGGGCTATGGCTACACCTTC.

This clone was counted only a few times. The gene calls are TRBV19 and TRBJ2-2, with D maybe TRBD1 (7 bases). Germline CDR1 reads LNHDA; CDR2 reads SQIVND (reference sequence). The CDR3 sequence is 16 residues long. With 6 bases removed from V and 0 bases from J, the gap between germline ends came to 14 bases. The CDR3 DNA sequence: TGTGCCAGTAGGAGGGGACAGCGGGCGAACACCGGGGAGCTGTTTTTT. Translated, it gives CASRRGQRANTGELFF.

This chain links TRBV6-5 with TRBJ2-1, with 10 bases aligning to TRBD2. V trimming: 6 bases; J trimming: 4 bases; junction bases outside the gene matches: 6. The CDR3 sequence is 15 residues long. Germline V CDR1 and CDR2: MNHEY, SVGAGI. This chain's CDR3 is CASSGGLADYNEQFF. The CDR3 DNA follows: TGTGCCAGCAGCGGAGGACTAGCGGATTACAATGAGCAGTTCTTC.

The V and J genes are TRBV27 and TRBJ1-4, with 9 positions matching TRBD1. V lost 5 bases and J lost 6; bases outside the gene matches: 7. The CDR3 runs to 15 residues. Germline CDR1 and CDR2: MNHEY and SMNVEV (reference sequence). Written as DNA, the CDR3 is TGTGCCAGCAGTCGACAGGGGGAGGATTATGAAAAACTGTTTTTT. Residues: CASSRQGEDYEKLFF.

The chain combines TRBV12-3 or TRBV12-4 with TRBJ1-2; the D is unclear. The CDR3 sequence is 12 residues long. Trimming removed 3 bases at V and 4 bases at J, with 6 bases between. The CDR3 loop is CASSFIAYGYTF. CDR3 in DNA: TGTGCCAGCAGTTTTATAGCCTATGGCTACACCTTC.

In this sample, this clone turned up once. V is TRBV6-5 and J is TRBJ2-7, with TRBD2 matching 8 bases. Germline V CDR1 and CDR2: MNHEY, SVGAGI. The CDR3 runs 15 residues. Trimming cost V 6 bases and J 3 bases; bases outside gene matches: 10. CDR3 coding DNA: TGTGCCAGCAGACCCACTAGCGGAGCTCTCTACGAGCAGTACTTC. This codes for CASRPTSGALYEQYF.

The rearrangement joins TRBV10-3 to TRBJ1-1; perhaps TRBD1 as D (6 bases). This CDR3 region has 14 residues. Trimming removed 0 bases from V and 1 base from J, with 6 bases in between. Germline V gene data show CDR1 as ENHRY and CDR2 as SYGVKD. The CDR3 loop reads CAISESGQNTEAFF. CDR3 nucleotide sequence: TGTGCCATCAGTGAGTCGGGACAGAACACTGAAGCTTTCTTT.

The chain uses TRBV14 and TRBJ2-1; D is unresolved. Trimming left V 4 bases short and J 0 bases short, with 10 bases between. This CDR3 region has 15 residues. The germline gives CDR1 SGHDN, CDR2 FVKESK. The CDR3 protein is CASSLAPGSYNEQFF. Written as DNA, the CDR3 is TGTGCCAGCAGCCTAGCACCAGGCTCCTACAATGAGCAGTTCTTC.